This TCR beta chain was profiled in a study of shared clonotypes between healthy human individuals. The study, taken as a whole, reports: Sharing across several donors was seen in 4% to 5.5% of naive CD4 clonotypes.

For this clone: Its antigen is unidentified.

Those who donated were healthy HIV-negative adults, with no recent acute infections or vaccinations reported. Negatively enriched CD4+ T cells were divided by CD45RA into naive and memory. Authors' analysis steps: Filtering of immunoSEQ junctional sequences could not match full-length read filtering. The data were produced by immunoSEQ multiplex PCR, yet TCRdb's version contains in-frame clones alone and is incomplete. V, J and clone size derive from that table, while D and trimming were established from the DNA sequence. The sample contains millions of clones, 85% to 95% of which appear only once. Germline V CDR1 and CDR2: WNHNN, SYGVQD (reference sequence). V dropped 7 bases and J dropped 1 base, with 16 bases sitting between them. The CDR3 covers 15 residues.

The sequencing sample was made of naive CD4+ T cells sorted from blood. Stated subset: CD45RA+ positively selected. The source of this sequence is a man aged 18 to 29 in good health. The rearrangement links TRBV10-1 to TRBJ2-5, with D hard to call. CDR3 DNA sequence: TGCGCCAGCAAAGACACGACCGGGCGCCAAGAGACCCAGTACTTC. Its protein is CASKDTTGRQETQYF.